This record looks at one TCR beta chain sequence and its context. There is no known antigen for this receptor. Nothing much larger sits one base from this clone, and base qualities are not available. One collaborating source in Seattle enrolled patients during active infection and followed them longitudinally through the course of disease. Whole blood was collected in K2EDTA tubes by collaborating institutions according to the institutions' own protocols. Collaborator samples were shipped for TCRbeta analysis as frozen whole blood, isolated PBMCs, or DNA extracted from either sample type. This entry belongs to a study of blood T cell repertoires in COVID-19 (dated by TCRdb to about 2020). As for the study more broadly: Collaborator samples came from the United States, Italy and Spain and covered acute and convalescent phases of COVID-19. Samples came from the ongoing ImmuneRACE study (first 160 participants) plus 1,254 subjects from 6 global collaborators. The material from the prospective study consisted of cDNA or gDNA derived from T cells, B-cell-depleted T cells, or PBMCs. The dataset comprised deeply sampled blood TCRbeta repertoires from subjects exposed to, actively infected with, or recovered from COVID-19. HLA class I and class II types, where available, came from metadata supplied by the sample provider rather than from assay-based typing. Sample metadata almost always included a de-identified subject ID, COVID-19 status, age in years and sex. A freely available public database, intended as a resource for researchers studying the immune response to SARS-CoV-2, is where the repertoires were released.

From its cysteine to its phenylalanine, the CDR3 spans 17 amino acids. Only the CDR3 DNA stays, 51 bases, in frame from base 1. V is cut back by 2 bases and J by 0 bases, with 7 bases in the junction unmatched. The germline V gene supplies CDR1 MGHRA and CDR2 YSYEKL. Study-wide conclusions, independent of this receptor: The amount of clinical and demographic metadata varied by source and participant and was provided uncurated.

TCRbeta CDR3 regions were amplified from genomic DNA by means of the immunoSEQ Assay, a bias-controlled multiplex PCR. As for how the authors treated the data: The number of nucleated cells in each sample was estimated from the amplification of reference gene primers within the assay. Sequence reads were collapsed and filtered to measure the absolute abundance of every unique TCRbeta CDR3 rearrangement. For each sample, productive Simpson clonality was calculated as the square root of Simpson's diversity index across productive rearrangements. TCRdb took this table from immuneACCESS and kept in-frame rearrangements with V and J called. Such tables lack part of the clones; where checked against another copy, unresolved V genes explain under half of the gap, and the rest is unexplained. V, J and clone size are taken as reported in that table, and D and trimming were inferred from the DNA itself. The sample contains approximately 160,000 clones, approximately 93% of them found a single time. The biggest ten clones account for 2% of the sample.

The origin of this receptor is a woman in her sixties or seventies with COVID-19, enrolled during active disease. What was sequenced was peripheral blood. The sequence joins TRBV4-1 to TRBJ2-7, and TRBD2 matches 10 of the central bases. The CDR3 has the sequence CASSQRLAGGFSYEQYF. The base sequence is TGCGCCAGCAGCCAACGGTTAGCGGGGGGATTCTCCTACGAGCAGTACTTC.